The present TCR beta chain was sequenced within a study of regulatory T cells (dated by TCRdb to 2016 to 2018). About the investigation overall: Between CD3G-deficient patients and healthy controls, the study compared T-cell receptor beta repertoires in sorted regulatory T cells, conventional CD4+ T cells and CD8+ T cells. Here is what the overall study found, with its caveats: In patients, repertoires had restricted unique TRB V-J pairs and skewed V and J gene usage, with regulatory T cells showing the most marked changes. CD8+ T cells from patients showed a nonsignificant trend toward lower Shannon entropy than control CD8+ cells.

All CD3G-deficient patients had evidence of autoimmunity, which was more severe in two of the patients. Patients ranged from 2 to 39 years of age at testing and had reduced naive and increased memory CD4+ and CD8+ T-cell proportions. The patient group comprised a handful of individuals with CD3G deficiency. Patient samples and clinical data came from an international physician network spanning the United States, Europe and Asia. Ficoll density separation was used to isolate peripheral blood mononuclear cells. CD3+ CD8+ CD4- T cells were isolated on a FACSAria cell sorter. In the multiplex PCR, 52 forward TRBV primers and 13 reverse TRBJ primers were used, and assay-based and computational corrections were applied for amplification bias. Within the immunoSEQ assay, multiplex PCR amplified rearranged TRB loci from genomic DNA. TRB amplicons were sequenced on an Illumina HiSeq platform. The source study handled its data this way. Raw sequences were error-filtered and aligned to reference gene sequences by custom algorithms and were subsequently analyzed with the immunoSEQ online tools. Frequencies of productive and nonproductive TRB rearrangements were evaluated among both unique and total sequences. For TRB CDR3 positions 6 and 7, hydrophobicity together with amino acid composition served as the basis for assessing self-reactivity potential. Group comparisons used t tests, Mann-Whitney tests or two-way ANOVA run in Prism software. Drawn from immuneACCESS, this table holds only the in-frame rearrangements with V and J called that TCRdb kept. Clones are partly lost; checked studies trace under half to an unresolved V gene and leave the rest unexplained. D and trimming were read from the DNA, whereas the V and J calls and clone size are those reported in that table. For this sample there are over 20,000 clones; 80% to 95% appear just once. The ten largest account for 3.5% of the sample.

Concerning this clone itself: Its antigen is still unknown. No much larger clone is present one base from it, and per-base qualities are unavailable.

This clonotype was sampled from a child aged 2-15 years with CD3G deficiency. Sequenced sample: CD8+ T cells sorted from blood.

The DNA sequence follows: TGTGCCAGCAGCACAGGTTTCGCTGAAGCTTTCTTT. It specifies CASSTGFAEAFF. This receptor chain uses TRBV28 and TRBJ1-1; TRBD1 is a weak D gene call, 5 bases matching. V is shortened by 6 bases, J by 6 bases, and the region joining them spans 11 bases. According to the germline V gene, CDR1 reads MDHEN and CDR2 reads SYDVKM. From the cysteine up to the phenylalanine, the CDR3 has a length of 12 residues. The sequence is cut down to CDR3 DNA, 36 bases in frame from base 1.